Following are 13 T cell receptor beta chains from one sample sequenced in a study of post-analysis software for immune sequencing data. These receptors are not linked to any known antigen. Unique molecular identifiers tagged the TCR beta cDNA libraries. One entry per CDR3 protein, called by TCRdb with MiXCR from the PCR reads. The data contain hundreds of thousands of distinct CDR3 sequences, over 35% of them singletons. Regarding the study as a whole: About five TRBV segments, including TRBV5-6, TRBV5-1 and TRBV20-1, were more frequent in patients than controls.

The sequenced material came from blood. The receptors derive from a girl between 5 and 17 years old with multiple sclerosis.

A word on this clonotype: A junction boundary mismatches the germline segment, possibly from a read error. V usage is TRBV24-1 and J usage is TRBJ2-3, with TRBD2 matching 11 bases. The CDR3 covers 16 residues. CDR1 and CDR2 (germline): KGHDR, SFDVKD. For the CDR3, the DNA is TGTGTCACCAGAGCCGGGACTAGCGGCCGCACAGATACGCAGTATTTT. It translates to CVTRAGTSGRTDTQYF.

This rearrangement joins TRBV29-1 to TRBJ2-7, with 9 nucleotides matching TRBD2. V lost 4 bases, J lost 2 bases, and 3 bases stayed unmatched. The germline CDR1 and CDR2 sequences are SQVTM and ANQGSEA. The CDR3 covers 13 residues. The CDR3: CSVGGLATYEQYF. The CDR3, as DNA: TGCAGCGTTGGTGGACTAGCGACCTACGAGCAGTACTTC.

J is TRBJ1-1 and V is TRBV5-1; no clear D. Germline CDR1 is SGHRS and CDR2 is YFSETQ. The germline V and J ends were trimmed by 2 bases and 1 base, with 15 bases remaining between them. The CDR3 is 16 amino acids. CDR3 sequence reads: CASSFIPGVGNTEAFF. CDR3 DNA sequence: TGCGCCAGCAGCTTTATCCCCGGGGTAGGGAACACTGAAGCTTTCTTT.

Concerning this clonotype itself: One junction end does not reproduce the germline sequence, and a read error may be involved. V and J are TRBV27 and TRBJ2-3, with 14 bases matching TRBD2. This CDR3 has 18 residues. Per germline, CDR1 MNHEY and CDR2 SMNVEV (reference sequence). The CDR3 region has the DNA TGTGCCGGCAGTTCCCCTGGACTAGCGGGAGGATGGACAGATACGCAGTATTTT. The encoded protein is CAGSSPGLAGGWTDTQYF.

The gene calls are TRBV20-1 and TRBJ2-1; 10 nucleotides line up with TRBD1. Germline trimming cut 6 bases from V and 5 bases from J; bases unmatched to any gene: 7. CDR1 and CDR2 (germline): DFQATT, SNEGSKA (reference sequence). The CDR3 covers 14 residues. The CDR3 here is CSAKTGGQHNEQFF. CDR3 bases: TGCAGTGCCAAGACAGGGGGCCAACACAATGAGCAGTTCTTC.

The CDR3 nucleotides read TGTGCCAGCAGCCGGTTTCCCCTTAATTCACCCCTCCACTTT. This gives the protein CASSRFPLNSPLHF. The chain carries TRBV3-1 and TRBJ1-6; D call uncertain. CDR3 length: 14 residues. The germline gives CDR1 LGHDT, CDR2 YNNKEL (reference sequence). V lost 4 bases and J lost 6, with 10 bases in between.

The rearrangement joins TRBV27 to TRBJ2-4, with a tentative D call TRBD2 (5 bases). Germline V gene data show CDR1 as MNHEY and CDR2 as SMNVEV (reference sequence). CDR3 length: 14 residues. Trimming left V 0 bases short and J 13 bases short, with 16 bases between. Here the CDR3 reads CASSLSERAETQYF. The CDR3 DNA reads as TGTGCCAGCAGTTTATCGGAGAGGGCCGAAACCCAGTACTTC.

This clonotype was seen more than once but under ten times. Here the CDR3 DNA reads TGTGCCAGCAGCTCCGGGACAGGGGATGGTGAGCAGTTCTTC. This gives the protein CASSSGTGDGEQFF. The chain employs TRBV28 and TRBJ2-1; 10 bases agree with TRBD1. The CDR3 length is 14 residues. Germline CDR1 is MDHEN and CDR2 is SYDVKM. V was pared by 6 bases and J by 9 bases, with 8 bases of the junction left unmatched.

The V call is TRBV27, the J call TRBJ1-2; the D gene is possibly TRBD1 (5 bases). CDR1 is MNHEY, CDR2 SMNVEV, per germline (reference sequence). Between the trimmed V and J ends, which lost 6 bases and 4 bases, there was a span of 15 bases. The CDR3 sequence is 14 residues long. The CDR3: CASRPRSGPYGYTF. DNA for the CDR3: TGTGCCAGCAGGCCCAGGTCAGGGCCCTATGGCTACACCTTC.

The chain carries TRBV4-1 and TRBJ2-5; D is perhaps TRBD1 (5 bases). Germline values: CDR1 MGHRA, CDR2 YSYEKL. The CDR3 covers 16 residues. V was shortened by 6 bases and J by 2 bases, with 19 bases between the two germline ends. Here the CDR3 DNA reads TGCGCCAGCAGTTTCACGCCAGGGAAGGGGCAAGAGACCCAGTACTTC. Protein product: CASSFTPGKGQETQYF.

J is TRBJ1-5 and V is TRBV28, with D tentatively TRBD1 (6 bases). Trimming shortened V by 3 bases and J by 3 bases, and 9 bases separated the two germline ends. Germline V gene sequence: CDR1 MDHEN, CDR2 SYDVKM. The CDR3 is 14 residues long. The CDR3 region has the DNA TGTGCCAGCAGTTTTTGGGGGGCCAATCAGCCCCAGCATTTT. Its translation: CASSFWGANQPQHF.

This clonotype was counted only a few times. The chain employs TRBV6-5 and TRBJ2-3; D gene ambiguous. CDR1 is MNHEY, CDR2 SVGAGI, per germline. CDR3 length: 16 residues. Trimming took 5 bases from V and 0 from J, leaving 15 bases between them. The CDR3 loop reads CASSLDGPSSTDTQYF. DNA of the CDR3: TGTGCCAGCAGTCTGGACGGCCCTTCTAGCACAGATACGCAGTATTTT.

The V gene is TRBV5-1, the J gene TRBJ2-3, with D possibly being TRBD1 or TRBD2 (5 bases each). V was cut by 3 bases and J by 6 bases, with 17 bases left in between. The length of the CDR3 is 15 residues. The germline CDR1 and CDR2 sequences are SGHRS and YFSETQ. Here the CDR3 reads CASSSGPTEADTQYF. The CDR3, as DNA: TGCGCCAGCAGCTCGGGACCCACGGAGGCGGATACGCAGTATTTT.